These T cell receptor beta chains were read from a single sample in a study of post-analysis software for immune sequencing data. TCRdb called the PCR reads again in MiXCR, with one record for every CDR3 protein. The sample shows around 250,000 distinct CDR3 sequences, roughly a third of them seen only once. The sequenced material came from blood. These receptors all come from a girl between 10 and 17 years old with multiple sclerosis. Each CDR3 is given with its conserved first and last residue. The D gene is left open where the match is weak. The size entry is marked missing in some rows and otherwise reads once, few, many or a size class.

j_gene,abundance,len,d_gene,v_gene,CDR3aa,CDR3nt
TRBJ1-1,few,16,.,TRBV28,CASSSTLGGGNTEAFF,TGTGCCAGCAGTTCTACCCTGGGGGGCGGGAACACTGAAGCTTTCTTT
TRBJ2-2,many,14,.,TRBV5-1,CASSALTNTGELFF,TGCGCCAGCAGCGCCTTAACTAACACCGGGGAGCTGTTTTTT
TRBJ2-7,many,16,TRBD2,TRBV6-1,CASSEALLAGVYEQYF,TGTGCCAGCAGTGAAGCGCTACTAGCGGGAGTCTACGAGCAGTACTTC
TRBJ1-1,few,14,TRBD1,TRBV5-1,CASTQGTVNTEAFF,TGCGCCAGCACCCAGGGGACAGTGAACACTGAAGCTTTCTTT
TRBJ2-1,.,14,TRBD2,TRBV15,CATSQAGGYNEQFF,TGTGCCACCAGTCAGGCGGGAGGATACAATGAGCAGTTCTTC
TRBJ2-1,many,15,TRBD2,TRBV11-2,CASSASGSSYNEQFF,TGTGCCAGCAGCGCTAGCGGGAGCTCCTACAATGAGCAGTTCTTC
TRBJ2-7,.,14,.,TRBV29-1,CSVLAPGPYNEQYF,TGCAGCGTTTTAGCACCGGGACCCTACAATGAGCAGTACTTC
TRBJ2-3,many,15,.,TRBV30,CAWSVRGTSTDTQYF,TGTGCCTGGAGTGTAAGGGGTACTAGCACAGATACGCAGTATTTT
TRBJ1-1,.,14,.,TRBV6-5,CACSYGGLDTEAFF,TGTGCCTGCAGTTACGGGGGGCTAGACACTGAAGCTTTCTTT
TRBJ1-1,few,15,.,TRBV11-2,CASSLVPGSSTEAFF,TGTGCCAGCAGCTTAGTCCCAGGGTCGAGCACTGAAGCTTTCTTT
TRBJ2-7,.,13,.,TRBV7-9,CANSSALGGTQYF,TGTGCCAACAGCTCAGCTCTCGGGGGAACCCAGTACTTC
TRBJ2-1,.,18,TRBD2,TRBV29-1,CSVPGLAGEQSSYNEQFF,TGCAGCGTCCCGGGACTAGCGGGAGAGCAGAGCTCCTACAATGAGCAGTTCTTC
TRBJ1-1,.,17,.,TRBV3-1,CASSQAKEGTVGAEAFF,TGTGCCAGCAGCCAAGCAAAAGAGGGGACGGTCGGGGCTGAAGCTTTCTTT
TRBJ2-1,many,15,TRBD1,TRBV5-5,CASKRDRGNYNEQFF,TGTGCCAGCAAACGTGACAGGGGAAATTACAATGAGCAGTTCTTC
TRBJ2-1,few,15,.,TRBV11-2,CASSPISGPLNEQFF,TGTGCCAGCAGCCCCATATCCGGCCCACTCAATGAGCAGTTCTTC
TRBJ2-7,many,13,.,TRBV27,CASSWRGASEQYF,TGTGCCAGCAGCTGGAGGGGGGCGAGTGAGCAGTACTTC
TRBJ2-5,many,10,.,TRBV29-1,CSVEDATQYF,TGCAGCGTTGAAGATGCGACCCAGTACTTC
TRBJ2-3,.,14,TRBD2,TRBV6-5,CASSYQTSGGTQYF,TGTGCCAGCAGTTACCAAACTAGCGGGGGTACGCAGTATTTT
TRBJ2-1,.,11,.,TRBV5-1,CASSLTLEQFF,TGCGCCAGCAGCTTGACGTTAGAGCAGTTCTTC
TRBJ1-1,many,12,.,TRBV20-1,CSANRGNTEAFF,TGCAGTGCTAATAGGGGGAACACTGAAGCTTTCTTT
TRBJ2-1,many,16,TRBD2,TRBV13,CASSLVAGGTYNEQFF,TGTGCCAGCAGCTTAGTAGCGGGGGGGACCTACAATGAGCAGTTCTTC
TRBJ1-5,.,16,TRBD1,TRBV24-1,CATSDFADRGNQPQHF,TGTGCCACCAGTGATTTCGCGGACAGGGGCAATCAGCCCCAGCATTTT
TRBJ1-1,few,15,.,TRBV28,CASSIPAVSNTEAFF,TGTGCCAGCAGCATCCCCGCGGTTTCTAACACTGAAGCTTTCTTT
TRBJ2-2,many,15,.,TRBV6-1,CASSAAAGFAGELFF,TGTGCCAGCAGTGCCGCGGCGGGGTTTGCCGGGGAGCTGTTTTTT
TRBJ2-5,.,13,.,TRBV7-2,CASSRERGETQYF,TGTGCCAGCAGCCGGGAAAGAGGAGAGACCCAGTACTTC
TRBJ1-2,many,20,.,TRBV5-1,CASSEYRIIPPYVSYDGYTF,TGCGCCAGCAGCGAATACAGGATAATACCACCCTACGTCTCCTATGATGGCTACACCTTC
TRBJ2-3,many,14,TRBD2,TRBV20-1,CSATPSGDTDTQYF,TGCAGTGCTACACCTAGCGGGGATACAGATACGCAGTATTTT
TRBJ2-7,.,13,.,TRBV29-1,CSVGTGRTYEQYF,TGCAGCGTGGGAACCGGGAGAACGTACGAGCAGTACTTC